This passage covers 14 T cell receptor beta chains from one sample sequenced in a study of T cell repertoires and HLA-DP antigens. Antigens for these TCRs are unknown. The assay was immunoSEQ multiplex PCR, and TCRdb's table has in-frame clones only and misses some. The sample holds about 89,000 clones, roughly nine tenths seen once. The material sequenced was CD4+ T cells from PBMCs. The receptors stem from a man between 50 and 59 years old in good health and CMV-seronegative.

J is TRBJ2-1 and V is TRBV11-3; possible D gene TRBD2, 6 bases. Germline V gene sequence: CDR1 SGHNT, CDR2 YENEEA. CDR3 length equals 14 residues. Trimming removed 3 bases at V and 7 bases at J, with 13 bases between. CDR3 sequence (DNA): TGTGCCAGCAGCTTCGGGGGTCCGGAAAATGAGCAGTTCTTC. It specifies CASSFGGPENEQFF.

V is TRBV5-1 and J is TRBJ2-7, with D unclear. V was pared by 0 bases and J by 5 bases, with 12 bases between. The CDR3 extends over 14 amino acids. Germline CDR1 is SGHRS and CDR2 is YFSETQ. The CDR3 is CASSLASKQDEQYF. As DNA, the CDR3 is TGCGCCAGCAGCTTGGCTTCAAAGCAGGACGAGCAGTACTTC.

This clone was seen only once. V gene TRBV6-6 combines with J gene TRBJ2-7, with no clear D. The V gene lost 4 bases and the J gene lost 12 bases, with 19 bases spanning the gap. This CDR3 has 13 amino acids. The germline V gene encodes CDR1 MNHNY and CDR2 SVGAGI (reference sequence). The CDR3 nucleotides read TGTGCCAGCAGTTTGTTGGACGGATCCATCGGGTACTTC. Its protein product is CASSLLDGSIGYF.

The CDR3 nucleotides are TGTGCCAGCAGCCTTCCGGGGACTGAAGCTTTCTTT. It is translated as CASSLPGTEAFF. This chain joins TRBV28 and TRBJ1-1; unclear D gene. V lost 6 bases and J 5 bases, leaving 10 bases between the germline ends. CDR1 is MDHEN and CDR2 is SYDVKM in the germline V gene. This CDR3 region has 12 residues.

This chain connects TRBV5-1 to TRBJ1-4; TRBD1 is a possible D gene (5 bases). V lost 0 bases to trimming and J lost 0 bases, with 9 bases between them. Per germline, CDR1 SGHRS and CDR2 YFSETQ. CDR3 length equals 16 residues. The CDR3 spells CASSLELQATNEKLFF. In nucleotides, the CDR3 is TGCGCCAGCAGCTTGGAGCTACAGGCAACTAATGAAAAACTGTTTTTT.

The chain uses TRBV5-4 and TRBJ2-1; possible D gene TRBD2, 7 bases. The CDR3 totals 15 residues. In germline, CDR1 is SGHNT, CDR2 YYREEE (reference sequence). Trimming cost V 6 bases and J 5 bases, with 18 bases left between them. The CDR3 sequence: CASTIGGGGNNEQFF. CDR3 coding DNA: TGTGCCAGCACCATTGGAGGGGGGGGGAACAATGAGCAGTTCTTC.

The DNA for the CDR3 is TGTGCCAGCAGTGAGGACAGGCTCTTATACAATGAGCAGTTCTTC. Encoded protein: CASSEDRLLYNEQFF. The rearrangement links TRBV6-1 to TRBJ2-1, with 7 positions matching TRBD1. CDR1 is MNHNS, CDR2 SASEGT, per germline. The junction had 6 bases not matched to a gene; V was cut back by 3 bases and J by 4 bases. The CDR3 is made up of 15 amino acids.

The chain uses TRBV19 and TRBJ2-3; TRBD1 matches at 9 bases. The V gene's germline CDR1 is LNHDA and CDR2 SQIVND (reference sequence). CDR3 length equals 15 residues. Trimming at V came to 5 bases and at J to 4 bases, leaving 7 bases not matched to a gene. The CDR3 here is CASSGGTGIADTQYF. The CDR3 region has the DNA TGTGCCAGTAGTGGGGGGACAGGGATCGCAGATACGCAGTATTTT.

The chain joins TRBV1 to TRBJ2-2; TRBD2 is taken as the D call from the table, unchecked against the DNA. TRBV1 is designated a pseudogene. This CDR3 has 16 amino acids. The CDR3 sequence: CTSSQGSTVNTGELFF. In nucleotides, the CDR3 is TGCACCAGCAGCCAAGGGTCCACGGTGAACACCGGGGAGCTGTTTTTT.

This rearrangement joins TRBV4-2 to TRBJ1-5; TRBD1 is a possible D gene (5 bases). This CDR3 is built from 16 residues. V was clipped by 0 bases and J by 3 bases, with 12 bases between them. Germline V CDR1 and CDR2: LGHNA, YNFKEQ. The CDR3 DNA sequence: TGTGCCAGCAGCCAAGATCACCGGGGCTCCAATCAGCCCCAGCATTTT. Protein product: CASSQDHRGSNQPQHF.

The V gene is TRBV5-1, the J gene TRBJ1-2; 9 nucleotides align to TRBD1. Germline V gives CDR1 SGHRS, CDR2 YFSETQ. V trimming: 3 bases; J trimming: 8 bases; junction bases outside the gene matches: 5. This CDR3 contains 13 residues. The DNA for the CDR3 is TGCGCCAGCAGCTCCGGACAGGGGAAGGGCTACACCTTC. It specifies CASSSGQGKGYTF. Drawing the rest from reference TRBV5-1 and TRBJ1-2, the complete variable domain is KAGVTQTPRYLIKTRGQQVTLSCSPISGHRSVSWYQQTPGQGLQFLFEYFSETQRNKGNFPGRFSGRQFSNSRSEMNVSTLELGDSALYLCASSSGQGKGYTFGSGTRLTVV.

The chain employs TRBV7-2 and TRBJ2-5; D is possibly TRBD2 (6 bases). The CDR3 is made up of 13 amino acids. Germline loops: CDR1 SGHTA, CDR2 FQGNSA. Between the trimmed V and J ends, which lost 2 bases and 4 bases, there was a span of 8 bases. As DNA, the CDR3 is TGTGCCAGCAGCTTATGGGAGGCAGAGACCCAGTACTTC. This codes for CASSLWEAETQYF.

The chain couples TRBV30 to TRBJ1-6; D remains unclear. Germline assignment: CDR1 GTSNPN and CDR2 SVGIG (reference sequence). V was trimmed by 0 bases and J by 1 base, leaving 16 bases between them. This CDR3 region has 18 residues. Here the CDR3 DNA reads TGTGCCTGGAGTGTCGGCAGCTCTTTTCTTTCCTATAATTCACCCCTCCACTTT. It codes for CAWSVGSSFLSYNSPLHF. The whole variable domain, remainder taken from reference TRBV30 and TRBJ1-6, is SQTIHQWPATLVQPVGSPLSLECTVEGTSNPNLYWYRQAAGRGLQLLFYSVGIGQISSEVPQNLSASRPQDRQFILSSKKLLLSDSGFYLCAWSVGSSFLSYNSPLHFGNGTRLTVT.

This rearrangement joins TRBV10-1 to TRBJ2-1, with D perhaps matching TRBD1 or TRBD2 (5 bases each). Trimming pared 5 bases from V and 10 bases from J, leaving 15 bases between. There are 13 residues in the CDR3. Germline CDR1 and CDR2: WNHNN and SYGVQD (reference sequence). This chain's CDR3 is CASSPLGDDEQFF. DNA for the CDR3: TGCGCCAGCAGTCCCCTAGGGGACGACGAGCAGTTCTTC.